This T cell receptor beta chain was captured by sequencing in a study of cytomegalovirus exposure and HLA in healthy donors. As for the study in general: A data release that came early held around 85 million unique TCRs from HLA-typed donors.

This CDR3 comprises 13 residues. Germline values: CDR1 LNHDA, CDR2 SQIVND (reference sequence). V was pared by 5 bases and J by 1 base, with 2 bases of the junction left unmatched. On this clone: Its antigen is still unknown.

The PCR was carried out with 60 Vbeta primers and 13 Jbeta primers. Sequencing was performed with immunoSEQ multiplex PCR; in TCRdb, only in-frame clones are kept and a portion is missing. There are 150,000 to 200,000 clones in the sample; 80% to 90% occur only once, and roughly 10% lies in the top ten. Findings and limits, study-wide: The study assumed roughly uniform donor sequencing depth for presence/absence analyses. Most CMV-associated TCR beta chains were later found to appear HLA-restricted. The study listed some 160 cytomegalovirus-associated TCR beta chains.

Sequenced material: PBMCs. The chain joins TRBV19 to TRBJ2-7, with TRBD1 matching over 7 bases. The TCR sequence derives from a man aged 18 to 35 in good health and CMV-seropositive. CDR3 bases: TGTGCCAGTAGTCTGGGACAGTCCTACGAGCAGTACTTC. The encoded protein is CASSLGQSYEQYF.